The entry below gives a single T cell receptor beta chain sequence along with its context. Antigen specificity is unknown. Unique molecular identifiers were built into the TCRbeta library. TCRdb called the PCR reads again in MiXCR, with one record for every CDR3 protein. Here the sample spans 450,000 to 550,000 distinct CDR3 sequences, over 10% being singletons. The entry originates in a study of T-cell reconstitution after alpha-beta-depleted transplantation in children. Findings and caveats of the study: Alpha-beta T cells about two months after transplant reportedly derived from several hundred expanded graft clones.

CDR1 is MDHEN, CDR2 SYDVKM, per germline. The CDR3 has 16 amino acids. Trimming took 6 bases from V and 3 from J, leaving 21 bases between them. The chain combines TRBV28 with TRBJ2-7; a possible D gene is TRBD1 (6 bases). The material was PBMCs, mostly from graft donor cells, obtained 180 days after TCRalphabeta/CD19-depleted stem cell transplant. The receptor was derived from a female patient between 2 and 15 years old who had a stem cell transplant for aplastic anemia, so the T cells may come from the graft donor. The CDR3 here is CASSRLSQGYGYEQYF. The DNA for the CDR3 is TGTGCCAGCAGCCGCCTTTCACAGGGATATGGCTACGAGCAGTACTTC.